This T cell receptor beta chain was retrieved from a study of blood T cell repertoires in COVID-19. Overall study: Material from acute and convalescent COVID-19 was sourced from the United States, Italy and Spain. PBMCs, B-cell-depleted T cells, or T cells were the source of the cDNA or gDNA that made up the material.

J gave up 10 bases and V 0 bases, and 1 base lay outside the gene matches. The CDR3 is 12 residues long. Germline V gene sequence: CDR1 PRHDT, CDR2 FYEKMQ (reference sequence). Libraries were prepared by immunoSEQ multiplex PCR; TCRdb keeps only in-frame clonotypes and omits some of them. The profile shows 200,000 to 250,000 clones, roughly 81% of them singletons. The receptor was isolated from a man aged 40-49 years with acute or convalescent COVID-19. Sequenced: peripheral blood. The chain is built from TRBV13 and TRBJ1-1, with 8 bases lining up with TRBD1. CDR3 in amino acids: CASSLGQGGAFF. The CDR3 nucleotides are TGTGCCAGCAGCTTAGGACAGGGGGGAGCTTTCTTT.